This T cell receptor beta chain was captured by sequencing in a study of blood T cell repertoires in COVID-19. As for the study in general: In each case, the material was cDNA or gDNA derived from T cells, B-cell-depleted T cells, or PBMCs.

Method: immunoSEQ multiplex PCR; TCRdb's copy keeps in-frame clones and lacks some. The sample contains about 320,000 clones, 85% to 90% of which appear only once. Germline lookup yields CDR1 SNHLY and CDR2 FYNNEI. The CDR3 runs to 14 residues. V shed 6 bases and J 8 bases; nucleotides not matched to a gene: 11. V is TRBV2 and J is TRBJ1-2, with TRBD1 matching over 8 bases. The specimen sequenced was PBMCs or T cells enriched from blood (not recorded which). This sequence originates from a woman between 18 and 30 years old who had recovered from COVID-19. The CDR3, as DNA: TGTGCCAGCAGCACACTTCAGGGGGCAGGCGGCTACACCTTC. This sequence encodes CASSTLQGAGGYTF.